This record looks at one T cell receptor beta chain sequence and its context. Trimming removed 0 bases from V and 0 bases from J; junction bases left unmatched: 8. The germline gives CDR1 MGHRA, CDR2 YSYEKL. The CDR3 totals 19 residues. This record comes from a study of shared clonotypes between healthy human individuals. Sequencing was performed with immunoSEQ multiplex PCR; in TCRdb, only in-frame clones are kept and a portion is missing. The table records over a million clones, roughly 96% of them present only once. The source material was naive CD4+ T cells sorted from blood. The subset is: CD45RA+ positively selected. The source of this sequence is a man aged 25 to 45 in good health. The chain employs TRBV4-1 and TRBJ2-6, with 7 nucleotides matching TRBD1. CDR3 in amino acids: CASSQDRAGGDSGANVLTF. CDR3 coding DNA: TGCGCCAGCAGCCAAGATCGGGCAGGGGGTGACTCTGGGGCCAACGTCCTGACTTTC.